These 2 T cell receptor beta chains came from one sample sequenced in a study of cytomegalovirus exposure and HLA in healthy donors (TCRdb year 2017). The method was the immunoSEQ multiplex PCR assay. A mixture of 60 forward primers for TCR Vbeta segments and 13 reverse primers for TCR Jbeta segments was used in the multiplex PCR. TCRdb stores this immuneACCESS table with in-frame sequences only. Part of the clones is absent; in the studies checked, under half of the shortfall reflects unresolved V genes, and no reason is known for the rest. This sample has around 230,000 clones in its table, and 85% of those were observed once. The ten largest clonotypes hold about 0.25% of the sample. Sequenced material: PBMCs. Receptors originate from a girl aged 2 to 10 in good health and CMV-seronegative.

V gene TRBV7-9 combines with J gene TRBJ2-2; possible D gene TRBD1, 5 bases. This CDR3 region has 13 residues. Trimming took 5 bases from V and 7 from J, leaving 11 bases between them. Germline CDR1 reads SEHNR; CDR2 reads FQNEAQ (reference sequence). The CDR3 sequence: CASSLAGNGELFF. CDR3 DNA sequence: TGTGCCAGCAGCCTCGCAGGGAACGGGGAGCTGTTTTTT.

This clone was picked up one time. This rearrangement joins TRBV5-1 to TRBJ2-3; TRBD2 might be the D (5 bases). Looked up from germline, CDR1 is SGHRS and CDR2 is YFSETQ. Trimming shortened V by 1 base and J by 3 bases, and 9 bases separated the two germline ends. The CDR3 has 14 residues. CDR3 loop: CASSLWETTDTQYF. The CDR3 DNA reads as TGCGCCAGCAGCTTGTGGGAGACAACAGATACGCAGTATTTT. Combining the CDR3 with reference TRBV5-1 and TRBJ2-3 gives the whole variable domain KAGVTQTPRYLIKTRGQQVTLSCSPISGHRSVSWYQQTPGQGLQFLFEYFSETQRNKGNFPGRFSGRQFSNSRSEMNVSTLELGDSALYLCASSLWETTDTQYFGPGTRLTVL.